This record concerns one TCR beta chain sequence. Total RNA (around 500 ng) served as template for TCR beta cDNA synthesis primed by a constant-region primer. Investigators got TCR beta libraries out of three nested multiplex PCR rounds, done with slightly modified ARM-PCR. TRBV1-TRBV30 forward and Cbeta reverse primers drove the first two approximately 11-cycle rounds. TCRdb reanalysed the multiplex PCR reads using MiXCR and keeps one entry per CDR3 protein. This sample carries about 180,000 distinct CDR3 sequences, 50% to 75% of them seen once, and the ten largest clones take about 72%. This record comes from a study of tumor-infiltrating lymphocytes in primary liver carcinoma. For the study at large: Spanning 30 to 69 years of age, the patients were men and women.

Extraction also yielded germline DNA, while blood RNA was obtained from unsorted whole blood. The germline CDR1 and CDR2 sequences are WSHSY and SAAADI. The CDR3 runs 16 residues. Trimming stripped 0 bases from V and 1 base from J, with 12 bases between. This TCR derives from a man in his forties or fifties with primary liver carcinoma and hepatitis B virus infection. Sequencing input: peripheral blood. This rearrangement joins TRBV10-2 to TRBJ1-2, with D tentatively TRBD1 (6 bases). CDR3 in amino acids: CASSESARGGNYGYTF. In DNA, the CDR3 is TGCGCCAGCAGTGAGTCCGCCAGGGGAGGTAACTATGGCTACACCTTC.